Below are 29 T cell receptor beta chains sequenced from a single sample in a study of blood T cell repertoires in COVID-19. The table came from immunoSEQ multiplex PCR; TCRdb's copy has only in-frame clones and leaves some out. Of approximately 54,000 clones in the sample, 90% were seen once. Material: peripheral blood. These receptors were obtained from a woman aged 35 to 49 with active COVID-19.

For the CDR3, the DNA is TGTGCCAGCAGTGAAGGAGGGTCTGCCTATGGCTACACCTTC. Amino acid sequence: CASSEGGSAYGYTF. The genes are TRBV6-1 and TRBJ1-2; no clear D. Trimming removed 1 base from V and 4 bases from J, with 10 bases in between. Per the germline V gene, CDR1 is MNHNS and CDR2 is SASEGT. The CDR3 is 14 amino acids.

The CDR3 protein is CASSPSGYEQYF. The CDR3 DNA follows: TGTGCCAGCAGCCCTTCCGGCTACGAGCAGTACTTC. The chain employs TRBV7-9 and TRBJ2-7; D unresolved. Per germline, CDR1 SEHNR and CDR2 FQNEAQ (reference sequence). Trimming stripped 5 bases from V and 3 bases from J, with 8 bases between. The CDR3 length is 12 residues. Together with reference TRBV7-9 and TRBJ2-7, the CDR3 gives the full variable domain: DTGVSQNPRHKITKRGQNVTFRCDPISEHNRLYWYRQTLGQGPEFLTYFQNEAQLEKSRLLSDRFSAERPKGSFSTLEIQRTEQGDSAMYLCASSPSGYEQYFGPGTRLTVT.

The chain has TRBV5-6 and TRBJ1-6; D is unclear. There are 14 residues in the CDR3. Trimming took 2 bases from V and 5 from J, leaving 8 bases between them. Per germline, CDR1 SGHDT and CDR2 YYEEEE. CDR3 sequence: CASSFIGDNSPLHF. CDR3 nucleotides: TGTGCCAGCAGCTTTATCGGGGATAATTCACCCCTCCACTTT.

The chain uses TRBV7-9 and TRBJ1-2; 10 bases match TRBD1. Germline V gene data show CDR1 as SEHNR and CDR2 as FQNEAQ (reference sequence). V lost 1 base and J lost 3; bases outside the gene matches: 2. The CDR3 consists of 15 residues. The DNA for the CDR3 is TGTGCCAGCAGCTTAGGTGGGACAGGGGACTATGGCTACACCTTC. It encodes CASSLGGTGDYGYTF.

This clone was detected once. The V and J genes are TRBV6-5 and TRBJ2-7; possible D gene TRBD1, 5 bases. The V end lost 6 bases, the J end lost 3 bases, and 12 bases lay between the germline ends. Per the germline V gene, CDR1 is MNHEY and CDR2 is SVGAGI. The length of the CDR3 is 13 residues. The CDR3 region has the DNA TGTGCCAGCAGCCTTGACAGAGACTACGAGCAGTACTTC. Translating gives CASSLDRDYEQYF.

The CDR3 DNA reads TGTGCTAGTGGTCCAGGACAGGGCCCCACAGATACGCAGTATTTT. It yields the protein CASGPGQGPTDTQYF. The genes are TRBV12-5 and TRBJ2-3; the match to TRBD1 covers 8 bases. J lost 2 bases, V lost 5 bases, and 6 bases had no gene match. This CDR3 spans 15 amino acids. Germline V gives CDR1 LGHNT, CDR2 FRNRAP.

The chain employs TRBV9 and TRBJ1-2; D is uncertain. The V gene lost 3 bases and the J gene lost 4 bases, with 16 bases spanning the gap. This CDR3 contains 15 residues. Germline V lookup: CDR1 SGDLS, CDR2 YYNGEE. CDR3 bases: TGTGCCAGCAGCGCCACCTCCGCCGGGTCCTATGGCTACACCTTC. Translating gives CASSATSAGSYGYTF.

The gene calls are TRBV12-3 or TRBV12-4 and TRBJ1-5; unclear D gene. The CDR3 is 12 residues long. The V gene lost 1 base and the J gene lost 6 bases, with 4 bases spanning the gap. CDR3 DNA sequence: TGTGCCAGCAGTTTAGGAGTTCAGCCCCAGCATTTT. Protein sequence: CASSLGVQPQHF.

This chain joins TRBV4-3 and TRBJ1-2; TRBD1 matches 9 bases. Losses at the gene ends were 0 bases for V and 4 bases for J; bases not matched to a gene: 6. The germline V gene encodes CDR1 LGHNA and CDR2 YSLEER. The CDR3 totals 16 residues. CDR3 amino acids: CASSQDLADRGYGYTF. DNA for the CDR3: TGCGCCAGCAGCCAAGATTTGGCGGACAGGGGCTATGGCTACACCTTC.

The genes are TRBV6-5 and TRBJ1-1; weak D call: TRBD1 (5 bases). Germline values: CDR1 MNHEY, CDR2 SVGAGI. V lost 10 bases to trimming and J lost 4 bases, with 16 bases between them. This CDR3 has 13 residues. The CDR3 region has the DNA TGTGCCACTTCGGGGGAATGGTTCACTGAAGCTTTCTTT. Its protein product is CATSGEWFTEAFF.

This chain joins TRBV7-9 and TRBJ2-3; 7 bases are a match to TRBD1. Looked up from germline, CDR1 is SEHNR and CDR2 is FQNEAQ (reference sequence). The CDR3 is 14 residues long. The J segment lost 1 base and the V segment lost 5 bases, leaving 3 bases of the junction unmatched. CDR3: CASSRGQGTDTQYF. The CDR3 DNA is TGTGCCAGCAGCCGAGGACAGGGCACAGATACGCAGTATTTT. Drawing the rest from reference TRBV7-9 and TRBJ2-3, the complete variable domain is DTGVSQNPRHKITKRGQNVTFRCDPISEHNRLYWYRQTLGQGPEFLTYFQNEAQLEKSRLLSDRFSAERPKGSFSTLEIQRTEQGDSAMYLCASSRGQGTDTQYFGPGTRLTVL.

V gene TRBV6-2 or TRBV6-3 combines with J gene TRBJ2-7, with a tentative D call TRBD2 (5 bases). The CDR3 is 13 amino acids. CDR1 and CDR2 (germline): MNHEY, SVGEGT. Trimming removed 6 bases at V and 2 bases at J, with 11 bases between. CDR3 sequence reads: CASSSDSTYEQYF. The CDR3 nucleotides read TGTGCCAGCAGCTCGGACTCAACCTACGAGCAGTACTTC.

J is TRBJ2-1 and V is TRBV18; TRBD1 agrees at 7 bases. Trimming removed 2 bases from V and 2 bases from J; junction bases left unmatched: 6. Germline V lookup: CDR1 KGHSH, CDR2 LQKENI. The CDR3 length is 16 residues. The CDR3 sequence: CASSPEDRVTYNEQFF. CDR3 bases: TGTGCCAGCTCACCAGAAGACAGGGTTACCTACAATGAGCAGTTCTTC.

The sample holds one count of this clone. V usage is TRBV4-2 and J usage is TRBJ2-5; TRBD2 aligns across 9 bases. The CDR3 has 19 amino acids. The junction had 15 bases not matched to a gene; V was cut back by 1 base and J by 3 bases. Germline V gives CDR1 LGHNA, CDR2 YNFKEQ. This CDR3 reads CASSQGWSSGGAWEETQYF. DNA of the CDR3: TGTGCCAGCAGCCAAGGGTGGAGTAGCGGGGGAGCCTGGGAAGAGACCCAGTACTTC.

The V call is TRBV5-6, the J call TRBJ1-1; 9 nucleotides line up with TRBD1. The CDR3 totals 17 residues. Germline lookup yields CDR1 SGHDT and CDR2 YYEEEE. The trim removed 4 bases at V and 5 bases at J, leaving 15 bases unmatched. The CDR3 DNA reads TGTGCCAGCAGCGCTGGGACAGGGAGTGTTTTGGGGACTGAAGCTTTCTTT. Its translation is CASSAGTGSVLGTEAFF.

The chain has TRBV18 and TRBJ1-5, with D possibly being TRBD1 (6 bases). Germline lookup yields CDR1 KGHSH and CDR2 LQKENI. V shed 6 bases and J shed 4 bases, with 16 bases lying between them. The CDR3 totals 15 residues. In DNA form, the CDR3 reads TGTGCCAGCTCCTCAGAACAGGGTTTTAATCAGCCCCAGCATTTT. It encodes CASSSEQGFNQPQHF.

The rearrangement links TRBV9 to TRBJ1-6, with TRBD1 matching over 7 bases. The CDR3 runs to 14 residues. The germline CDR1 and CDR2 sequences are SGDLS and YYNGEE. V dropped 4 bases and J dropped 9; count of bases not matched to a gene: 7. CDR3 protein: CASSLTGEGSPLHF. The CDR3 DNA is TGTGCCAGCAGCCTCACAGGGGAAGGTTCACCCCTCCACTTT.

The chain has TRBV14 and TRBJ1-2, with D possibly TRBD1 on 6 matching bases. CDR1 is SGHDN, CDR2 FVKESK, per germline. This CDR3 has 14 residues. Deletions cut 5 bases from V and 0 bases from J, with 10 bases between. CDR3 sequence (DNA): TGTGCCAGCAGCACCGCAGGGGCTAACTATGGCTACACCTTC. This encodes CASSTAGANYGYTF.

V is TRBV10-3 and J is TRBJ2-2; maybe TRBD2 (6 bases). CDR1 is ENHRY, CDR2 SYGVKD, per germline. The CDR3 totals 14 residues. With 8 bases removed from V and 7 bases from J, the gap between germline ends came to 17 bases. In DNA, the CDR3 is TGTGCCATCGGATCAACAGGTAGCGGCGGGGAGCTGTTTTTT. Translation gives CAIGSTGSGGELFF.

The rearrangement links TRBV29-1 to TRBJ1-2, with D possibly matching TRBD1 (6 bases). CDR1 and CDR2 (germline): SQVTM, ANQGSEA. V was shortened by 0 bases and J by 4 bases, with 15 bases between the two germline ends. The CDR3 sequence is 15 residues long. CDR3 DNA: TGCAGCGTTGAAGACCCGCAGGACAGTGGCTATGGCTACACCTTC. Its protein is CSVEDPQDSGYGYTF.

CDR3 amino acids: CASSRRTGVNTEAFF. DNA for the CDR3: TGTGCCAGTAGTAGAAGGACAGGAGTGAACACTGAAGCTTTCTTT. The chain links TRBV19 to TRBJ1-1, with 7 nucleotides matching TRBD1. Germline V gene sequence: CDR1 LNHDA, CDR2 SQIVND (reference sequence). There are 15 residues in the CDR3. J gave up 0 bases and V 4 bases, and 5 bases lay outside the gene matches.

J is TRBJ1-1 and V is TRBV12-3 or TRBV12-4; D is ambiguous. Trimming removed 6 bases from V and 2 bases from J, with 4 bases in between. This CDR3 has 11 amino acids. The DNA of the CDR3 is TGTGCCAGCAGGCTAAACACTGAAGCTTTCTTT. It codes for CASRLNTEAFF.

The genes are TRBV6-2 or TRBV6-3 and TRBJ1-2; tentatively, D is TRBD1 (6 bases). The V gene lost 4 bases and the J gene lost 7 bases, with 10 bases spanning the gap. The germline V gene encodes CDR1 MNHEY and CDR2 SVGEGT. CDR3 length: 12 residues. CDR3 region: CASSSRTVGYTF. The CDR3 DNA sequence: TGTGCCAGCAGTTCTCGGACAGTTGGCTACACCTTC.

This chain uses TRBV7-2 with TRBJ1-6; D uncertain. The length of the CDR3 is 14 residues. Germline CDR1 reads SGHTA; CDR2 reads FQGNSA. V was clipped by 1 base and J by 7 bases, with 8 bases between them. CDR3 residues: CASSLVGRNSPLHF. CDR3 sequence (DNA): TGTGCCAGCAGCTTAGTGGGCCGCAATTCACCCCTCCACTTT.

The rearrangement links TRBV5-4 to TRBJ2-3, with 7 bases matching TRBD1. J gave up 8 bases and V 2 bases, and 8 bases lay outside the gene matches. The CDR3 covers 14 residues. CDR1 is SGHNT and CDR2 is YYREEE in the germline V gene (reference sequence). In nucleotides, the CDR3 is TGTGCCAGCAGCTTCGACAGGGACGTCGGTACGCAGTATTTT. Translated: CASSFDRDVGTQYF. The variable domain in full, completed from reference TRBV5-4 and TRBJ2-3, reads ETGVTQSPTHLIKTRGQQVTLRCSSQSGHNTVSWYQQALGQGPQFIFQYYREEENGRGNFPPRFSGLQFPNYSSELNVNALELDDSALYLCASSFDRDVGTQYFGPGTRLTVL.

The chain employs TRBV5-3 and TRBJ1-3; TRBD1 matches 10 bases. TRBV5-3 is noted as an ORF with a role that remains uncertain. V gave up 0 bases and J gave up 5 bases; unmatched junction bases: 8. The CDR3 has 17 amino acids. CDR3 bases: TGTGCCAGAAGCTTGGTAGGGGACAGGGGACAGAGAAACACCATATATTTT. Protein: CARSLVGDRGQRNTIYF.

The chain joins TRBV9 to TRBJ2-3; the match to TRBD2 covers 7 bases. The germline V gene encodes CDR1 SGDLS and CDR2 YYNGEE. V was pared by 0 bases and J by 4 bases, with 8 bases of the junction left unmatched. This CDR3 region has 16 residues. The CDR3 loop reads CASSVGPGGEADTQYF. CDR3 bases: TGTGCCAGCAGCGTAGGGCCTGGGGGGGAAGCAGATACGCAGTATTTT.

The V and J genes are TRBV2 and TRBJ2-3; D may be TRBD2 (6 bases). The CDR3 runs 15 residues. Germline CDR1 SNHLY, CDR2 FYNNEI. Trimming pared 4 bases from V and 3 bases from J, leaving 14 bases between. This CDR3 reads CASSGGLPPTDTQYF. The CDR3 DNA is TGTGCCAGCAGTGGGGGACTCCCCCCTACAGATACGCAGTATTTT.

This clone occurred a few times. The same CDR3 can be traced to other DNA sequences in this sample. The genes are TRBV3-1 (or the pseudogene TRBV3-2) and TRBJ2-1, with 9 nucleotides matching TRBD2. The CDR3 spans 17 residues. Germline V lookup: CDR1 LGHDT, CDR2 YNNKEL (reference sequence). After removal of 0 bases from V and 9 bases from J, the junction contained 12 bases not matched to a gene. CDR3 protein: CASSQEIPLAGVAEQFF. The CDR3, as DNA: TGTGCCAGCAGCCAAGAGATCCCATTAGCGGGAGTGGCTGAGCAGTTCTTC.